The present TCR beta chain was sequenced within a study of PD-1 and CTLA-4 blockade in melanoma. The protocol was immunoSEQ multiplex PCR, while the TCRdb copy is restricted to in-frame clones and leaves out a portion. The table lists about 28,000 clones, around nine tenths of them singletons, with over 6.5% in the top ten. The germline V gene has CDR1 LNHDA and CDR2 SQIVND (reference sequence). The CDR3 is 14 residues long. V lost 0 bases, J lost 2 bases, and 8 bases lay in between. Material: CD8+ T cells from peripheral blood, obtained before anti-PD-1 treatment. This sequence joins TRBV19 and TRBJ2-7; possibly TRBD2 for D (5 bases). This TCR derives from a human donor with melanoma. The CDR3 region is CASSIEGLAYEQYF. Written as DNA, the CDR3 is TGTGCCAGTAGTATAGAAGGACTGGCCTACGAGCAGTACTTC.